This T cell receptor (beta chain) was sequenced during a study of blood T cells in healthy people across ages. Across the study: About one barcoded beta molecule per two T cells was captured by template switching. Study findings and constraints: Naive CD4+ cell counts and diversity both ran higher in long-lived than in aged donors.

Per-sample yields of isolated PBMCs were at least 6 million. This clonotype was counted between two and nine times. No antigen is known for it. Together with a sample-barcoded 5' primer, a J-beta primer mix was included in a second PCR lasting roughly 6 to 12 cycles. TCRdb ran MiXCR on the 5' RACE reads and lists one entry per CDR3 protein. The data show about 1 million distinct CDR3 sequences, with under 55% seen just once and about 19% held by the top ten. Germline CDR1 reads MNHNY; CDR2 reads SVGAGI (reference sequence). Trimming removed 5 bases from V and 5 bases from J; junction bases left unmatched: 10. The CDR3 has 16 amino acids.

This clonotype originated in a woman aged 60-75 years in good health. The sample taken for sequencing was blood. The chain couples TRBV6-6 to TRBJ2-7; 12 nucleotides match TRBD2. The chain's CDR3 is CASSHSSGRAFHEQYF. DNA of the CDR3: TGTGCCAGCAGTCATTCTAGCGGGAGGGCCTTCCACGAGCAGTACTTC.